The T cell receptor beta chain described here comes from a study of response to subunit inactivated influenza vaccine. General study points: Researchers suggested that each seasonal influenza vaccination recruits few new T cells.

Using its own MiXCR run on the RT-PCR reads, TCRdb lists one record per CDR3 protein. Among 500,000 to 550,000 distinct CDR3 sequences, around 7.9% were seen once, and the ten largest hold around 13%. Worth noting for this clonotype: Its antigen is unknown.

V was clipped by 4 bases and J by 3 bases, with 11 bases between them. Germline CDR1 and CDR2: DFQATT and SNEGSKA (reference sequence). The CDR3 extends over 13 amino acids. Source: PBMCs from blood, taken roughly 24 months after vaccination. The TCR comes from a man between 45 and 75 years old who received an inactivated influenza vaccine. The chain recombines TRBV20-1 with TRBJ2-3; D ambiguous. The CDR3 is CSATDLPTDTQYF. DNA for the CDR3: TGCAGTGCTACGGACCTTCCGACAGATACGCAGTATTTT.